A single sample is the source of the 19 T cell receptor beta chains below, sequenced in a study of blood T cells in healthy people across ages. A second PCR of 7 to 11 cycles used a sample-barcoded 5' primer and a J-beta primer mix. MiXCR, run by TCRdb on the 5' RACE reads, gives a single entry per CDR3 protein. Here the sample spans about 780,000 distinct CDR3 sequences, less than 60% being singletons. Material: blood. These receptor sequences come from a man older than 75 in good health.

This clonotype was observed many times. The V call is TRBV5-1, the J call TRBJ2-7, with TRBD1 identical over 8 bases. J was trimmed by 4 bases and V by 5 bases; bases with no gene match: 8. Germline values: CDR1 SGHRS, CDR2 YFSETQ. The length of the CDR3 is 14 residues. The CDR3 loop reads CASRTDRAVYEQYF. CDR3 in DNA: TGCGCCAGCAGAACGGACAGGGCGGTATACGAGCAGTACTTC.

This clonotype was observed a few times. The rearrangement joins TRBV29-1 to TRBJ2-7; D perhaps matches TRBD2 (5 bases). The DNA end favors TRBJ2-5, so the J call may be wrong. Looked up from germline, CDR1 is SQVTM and CDR2 is ANQGSEA. The CDR3 contains 12 residues. The DNA for the CDR3 is TGCAGCGTTTCGACGGGCGGGGAGACCCAGTACTTC. It specifies CSVSTGGETQYF.

In this sample, this clonotype turned up many times. The germline gene is not matched at one end of the junction; a read error may be the cause. In nucleotides, the CDR3 is TGTGCCAGCAGTCCTCGGACTAGCGGGAGTTACGAGCAGTACTTC. Its translation is CASSPRTSGSYEQYF. The chain carries TRBV5-1 and TRBJ2-7, with 13 bases matching TRBD2. Germline-derived CDR1 and CDR2 are SGHRS and YFSETQ. This CDR3 contains 15 residues. Using reference TRBV5-1 and TRBJ2-7 for the parts outside the CDR3, the full variable domain is KAGVTQTPRYLIKTRGQQVTLSCSPISGHRSVSWYQQTPGQGLQFLFEYFSETQRNKGNFPGRFSGRQFSNSRSEMNVSTLELGDSALYLCASSPRTSGSYEQYFGPGTRLTVT.

This clonotype was picked up a small number of times. The genes are TRBV4-3 and TRBJ2-5; no clear D. The V end lost 2 bases, the J end lost 5 bases, and 12 bases lay between the germline ends. Germline loops: CDR1 LGHNA, CDR2 YSLEER. CDR3 length equals 14 residues. CDR3 DNA sequence: TGCGCCAGCAGCCAATCCCCCACATCGGAGACCCAGTACTTC. Residues: CASSQSPTSETQYF.

This clonotype was detected only a few times. The chain employs TRBV6-5 and TRBJ2-1, with TRBD2 matching over 7 bases. With 0 bases clipped from V and 6 bases from J, the junction kept 8 bases outside the gene matches. Germline lookup yields CDR1 MNHEY and CDR2 SVGAGI. CDR3 length equals 16 residues. The CDR3 bases are TGTGCCAGCAGTTACTCGGTAGTTGGGACTATCAATGAGCAGTTCTTC. Protein product: CASSYSVVGTINEQFF.

J is TRBJ2-3 and V is TRBV20-1; D is perhaps TRBD1 (5 bases). V was cut by 8 bases and J by 3 bases, with 21 bases left in between. Germline V gene lookup returns CDR1 DFQATT and CDR2 SNEGSKA (reference sequence). This CDR3 has 15 amino acids. CDR3 in DNA: TGCAGTTTGCTAGGTGACAGCTCAGGGACAGATACGCAGTATTTT. It codes for CSLLGDSSGTDTQYF.

The chain combines TRBV7-9 with TRBJ2-1; TRBD1 matches at 9 bases. Unmatched junction bases numbered 9, after V lost 4 bases and J lost 8 bases. Germline CDR1 and CDR2: SEHNR and FQNEAQ (reference sequence). The CDR3 is 15 amino acids. The CDR3 sequence is CASSSGQGSPDEQFF. DNA for the CDR3: TGTGCCAGCAGCTCGGGACAGGGTAGTCCTGATGAGCAGTTCTTC.

V gene TRBV29-1 combines with J gene TRBJ2-2, with D perhaps matching TRBD1 (5 bases). Germline loops: CDR1 SQVTM, CDR2 ANQGSEA. The CDR3 runs 15 residues. Trimming removed 1 base from V and 1 base from J, with 10 bases in between. The CDR3 loop reads CSVEGQTENTGELFF. CDR3 nucleotides: TGCAGCGTTGAAGGCCAGACAGAGAACACCGGGGAGCTGTTTTTT.

The CDR3 reads CASSTHGGGGPNTGELFF. CDR3 in DNA: TGTGCCAGCAGTACGCACGGGGGTGGGGGACCCAACACCGGGGAGCTGTTTTTT. The chain employs TRBV12-3 or TRBV12-4 and TRBJ2-2; possible D gene TRBD2, 6 bases. The CDR3 extends over 18 amino acids. V lost 5 bases to trimming and J lost 2 bases, with 21 bases between them.

This clonotype was counted between two and nine times. V usage is TRBV12-3 or TRBV12-4 and J usage is TRBJ2-5; possible D gene TRBD1, 5 bases. Trimming took 3 bases from V and 5 from J, leaving 10 bases between them. This CDR3 contains 13 residues. CDR3 sequence: CASSFWAGETQYF. The DNA of the CDR3 is TGTGCCAGCAGTTTCTGGGCAGGGGAGACCCAGTACTTC.

This clonotype was detected ten times or more. The CDR3 nucleotides read TGTGCCAGCAGCGGTAGTCGGTACAATGAGCAGTTCTTC. This sequence encodes CASSGSRYNEQFF. The rearrangement joins TRBV3-1 to TRBJ2-1; D gene uncertain. The CDR3 has 13 residues. The germline V and J ends were trimmed by 5 bases and 4 bases, with 9 bases remaining between them. Germline V lookup: CDR1 LGHDT, CDR2 YNNKEL (reference sequence).

This sequence joins TRBV27 and TRBJ2-4; 8 bases line up with TRBD2. The J call may be incorrect, as the DNA end agrees better with TRBJ2-7. This CDR3 contains 16 residues. The germline CDR1 and CDR2 sequences are MNHEY and SMNVEV (reference sequence). The CDR3 DNA reads as TGTGCCAGCAGTGTAACTAGCGGCGTCCTACCCTACGAGCAGTACTTC. It encodes CASSVTSGVLPYEQYF.

This clonotype was counted between two and nine times. The gene calls are TRBV20-1 and TRBJ1-2; TRBD1 matches at 9 bases. This CDR3 has 13 amino acids. The germline CDR1 and CDR2 sequences are DFQATT and SNEGSKA (reference sequence). The trim removed 5 bases at V and 7 bases at J, leaving 8 bases unmatched. The CDR3 loop reads CSAEPGQGLGYTF. CDR3 nucleotides: TGCAGTGCTGAACCGGGACAGGGTCTTGGCTACACCTTC.

The rearrangement links TRBV6-6 to TRBJ1-1, with no clear D. CDR3 length: 13 residues. The V end lost 4 bases, the J end lost 6 bases, and 12 bases lay between the germline ends. CDR1 MNHNY and CDR2 SVGAGI come from the germline V gene (reference sequence). The DNA for the CDR3 is TGTGCCAGCAGTTCCGGGAAAGACGCTGAAGCTTTCTTT. Protein product: CASSSGKDAEAFF.

Notes on this clonotype: Being one base from a much bigger clone, this may be a read error. The genes are TRBV7-3 and TRBJ2-1, with D perhaps TRBD2 (6 bases). TRBJ2-7 explains the end of the DNA better; the J call may be wrong. The CDR3 length is 14 residues. CDR1 SGHTA and CDR2 FQGTGA come from the germline V gene. CDR3 nucleotide sequence: TGTGCCAGCAGCTTAACGCCGGGAGTCCGCGAGCAGTACTTC. Translating it yields CASSLTPGVREQYF.

The chain recombines TRBV6-2 or TRBV6-3 with TRBJ2-7; TRBD1 might be the D (6 bases). Germline assignment: CDR1 MNHEY and CDR2 SVGEGT. The CDR3 length is 15 residues. V lost 7 bases and J 6 bases, leaving 22 bases between the germline ends. The CDR3 sequence is CASNSLLGASGEQYF. The CDR3 region has the DNA TGTGCCAGCAACTCTCTCCTGGGGGCCTCGGGCGAGCAGTACTTC.

This clonotype was detected many times. V and J are TRBV28 and TRBJ2-7; D not certain. V lost 4 bases and J 5 bases, leaving 15 bases between the germline ends. The CDR3 loop spans 14 amino acids. Looked up from germline, CDR1 is MDHEN and CDR2 is SYDVKM. Here the CDR3 DNA reads TGTGCCAGCAGTTGGACCCGGACGCTAGACGAGCAGTACTTC. Translated: CASSWTRTLDEQYF.

The chain joins TRBV13 to TRBJ1-1; TRBD1 is a possible D gene (5 bases). The V gene's germline CDR1 is PRHDT and CDR2 FYEKMQ (reference sequence). This CDR3 spans 13 amino acids. Trimming took off 8 bases at V and 6 bases at J, with 16 bases between the two ends. Here the CDR3 reads CASQGAREAEAFF. In DNA form, the CDR3 reads TGTGCCAGCCAAGGGGCCAGGGAGGCTGAAGCTTTCTTT.

The rearrangement uses TRBV15 and TRBJ2-1; 7 nucleotides align to TRBD2. The germline V gene has CDR1 LNHNV and CDR2 YYDKDF (reference sequence). Trimming cost V 3 bases and J 1 base; bases outside gene matches: 12. The CDR3 has 18 amino acids. CDR3 protein: CATSRPPHGRGSYNEQFF. The CDR3 DNA follows: TGTGCCACCAGCAGGCCCCCCCATGGGCGGGGGTCCTACAATGAGCAGTTCTTC.